The TCR beta chain described here comes from a study of a mutant IDH1 vaccine in newly diagnosed glioma. Points from the study as a whole: Pseudoprogression appeared independent of alterations in top peripheral clonotypes.

V lost 3 bases and J 0 bases, leaving 9 bases between the germline ends. The CDR3 has 15 residues. Germline V CDR1 and CDR2: LNHDA, SQIVND (reference sequence). In the case of this clone: Its antigen is unknown.

Sequencing used immunoSEQ multiplex PCR; TCRdb keeps in-frame clones, though not all of them. The sample includes 35,000 to 45,000 clones, roughly four fifths of them seen just once. Documented time point: week 5, during vaccination. Vaccination comprised doses that each held 300 ug of mutant IDH1 20-mer peptide, plus topical imiquimod. This receptor was taken from a man between 45 and 60 years old with glioma. Sample: PBMCs, taken from a glioma patient whose treatment included an IDH1 peptide vaccine. The chain is built from TRBV19 and TRBJ1-3, with D tentatively TRBD1 (5 bases). The CDR3 sequence is CASSMTDYSGNTIYF. CDR3 coding DNA: TGTGCCAGTAGTATGACAGACTACTCTGGAAACACCATATATTTT.